This T cell receptor beta chain was obtained from a study of Graves' ophthalmopathy and Graves' hyperthyroidism. Transcripts of RNA were the source for amplifying TCR beta CDR3 regions. HTBI-primed first-round RT-PCR preceded second-round multiplex PCR. From the multiplex PCR reads, TCRdb called clonotypes with MiXCR, one entry per CDR3 protein. Among some 400,000 distinct CDR3 sequences listed, roughly 18% were seen once. There are many counts of this clonotype. The antigen is not known. Given the absence of the conserved phenylalanine or tryptophan at the CDR3 end, a read error is likely. General study points: The majority of expanded thyroid clonotypes above 0.001 frequency also occurred in blood.

The V segment lost 6 bases and the J segment 5 bases; nucleotides outside the gene matches: 9. The CDR3 runs to 14 residues. Germline assignment: CDR1 SGDLS and CDR2 YYNGEE. None of the included patients had other autoimmune diseases, uncontrolled infections, pregnancy or lactation, as these led to exclusion. This TCR derives from a woman younger than 35 with Graves' ophthalmopathy. The V gene is TRBV9, the J gene TRBJ2-5; 8 nucleotides line up with TRBD1. The sample consisted of peripheral blood. The chain's CDR3 is CASTSGQGVETQYC. CDR3 nucleotide sequence: TGTGCCAGCACCTCCGGACAGGGTGTCGAGACCCAGTACTGC.